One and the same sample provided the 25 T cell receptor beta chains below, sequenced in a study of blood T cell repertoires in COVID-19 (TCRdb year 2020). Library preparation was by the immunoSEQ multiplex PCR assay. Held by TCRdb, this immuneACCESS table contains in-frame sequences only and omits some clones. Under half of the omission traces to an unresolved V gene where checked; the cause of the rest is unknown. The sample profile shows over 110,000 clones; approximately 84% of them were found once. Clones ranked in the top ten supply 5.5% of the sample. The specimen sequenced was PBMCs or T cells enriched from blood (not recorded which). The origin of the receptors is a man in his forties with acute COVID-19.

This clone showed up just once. This CDR3 is CASSLGLAGGTDTDTQYF. CDR3 coding DNA: TGTGCCAGCAGCTTAGGACTAGCGGGGGGAACCGACACAGATACGCAGTATTTT. The rearrangement joins TRBV7-2 to TRBJ2-3, with 13 nucleotides matching TRBD2. Trimming took 1 base from V and 2 from J; bases not matched to a gene: 6. The CDR3 is 18 amino acids. CDR1 is SGHTA and CDR2 is FQGNSA in the germline V gene.

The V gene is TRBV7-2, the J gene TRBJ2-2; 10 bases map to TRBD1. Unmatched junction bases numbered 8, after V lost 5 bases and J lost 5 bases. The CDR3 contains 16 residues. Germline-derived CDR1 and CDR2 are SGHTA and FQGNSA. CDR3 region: CASSLISGQGTGELFF. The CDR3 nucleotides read TGTGCCAGCAGCCTTATATCGGGACAGGGGACCGGGGAGCTGTTTTTT. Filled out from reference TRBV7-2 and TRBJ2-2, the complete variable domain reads GAGVSQSPSNKVTEKGKDVELRCDPISGHTALYWYRQSLGQGLEFLIYFQGNSAPDKSGLPSDRFSAERTGGSVSTLTIQRTQQEDSAVYLCASSLISGQGTGELFFGEGSRLTVL.

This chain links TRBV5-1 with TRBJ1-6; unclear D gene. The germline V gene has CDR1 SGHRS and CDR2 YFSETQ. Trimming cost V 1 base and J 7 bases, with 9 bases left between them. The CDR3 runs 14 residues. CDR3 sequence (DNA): TGCGCCAGCAGCTTGACAGTCGTGAATTCACCCCTCCACTTT. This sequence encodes CASSLTVVNSPLHF.

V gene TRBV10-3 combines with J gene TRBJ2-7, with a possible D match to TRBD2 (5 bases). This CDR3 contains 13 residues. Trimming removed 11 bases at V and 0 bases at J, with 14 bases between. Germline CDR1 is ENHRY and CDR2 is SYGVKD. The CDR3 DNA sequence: TGTGCCGTGGGAGAGCATCCCTCCTACGAGCAGTACTTC. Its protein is CAVGEHPSYEQYF.

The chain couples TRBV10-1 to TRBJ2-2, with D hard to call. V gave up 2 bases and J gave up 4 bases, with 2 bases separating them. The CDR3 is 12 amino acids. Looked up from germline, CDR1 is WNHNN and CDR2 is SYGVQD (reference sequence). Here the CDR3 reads CASSERTGELFF. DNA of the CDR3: TGCGCCAGCAGTGAGCGCACCGGGGAGCTGTTTTTT.

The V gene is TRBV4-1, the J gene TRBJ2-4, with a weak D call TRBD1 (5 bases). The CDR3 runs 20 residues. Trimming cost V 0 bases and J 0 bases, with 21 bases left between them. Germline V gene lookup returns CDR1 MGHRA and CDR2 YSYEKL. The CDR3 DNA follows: TGCGCCAGCAGCCAAGAAAGGTTAGACAGACAATTTTTAGCCAAAAACATTCAGTACTTC. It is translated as CASSQERLDRQFLAKNIQYF.

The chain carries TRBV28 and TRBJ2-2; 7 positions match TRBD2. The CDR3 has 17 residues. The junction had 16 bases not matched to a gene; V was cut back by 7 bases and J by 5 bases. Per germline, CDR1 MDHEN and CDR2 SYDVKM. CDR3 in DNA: TGTGCCAGCATCCCAAGCGCGGGAGACCCCTCTACCGGGGAGCTGTTTTTT. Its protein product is CASIPSAGDPSTGELFF.

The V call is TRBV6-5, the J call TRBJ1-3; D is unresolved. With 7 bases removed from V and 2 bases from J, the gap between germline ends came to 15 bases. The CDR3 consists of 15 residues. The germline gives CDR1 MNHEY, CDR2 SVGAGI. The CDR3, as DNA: TGTGCCAGCAAACCCTCGATACCGGCTGGAAACACCATATATTTT. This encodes CASKPSIPAGNTIYF.

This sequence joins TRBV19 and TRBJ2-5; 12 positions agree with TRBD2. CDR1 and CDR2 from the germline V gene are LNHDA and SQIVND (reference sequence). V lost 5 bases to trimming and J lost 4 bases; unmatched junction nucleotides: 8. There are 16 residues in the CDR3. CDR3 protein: CASSPRLAGVGETQYF. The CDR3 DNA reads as TGTGCCAGTAGTCCGCGACTAGCGGGGGTGGGAGAGACCCAGTACTTC.

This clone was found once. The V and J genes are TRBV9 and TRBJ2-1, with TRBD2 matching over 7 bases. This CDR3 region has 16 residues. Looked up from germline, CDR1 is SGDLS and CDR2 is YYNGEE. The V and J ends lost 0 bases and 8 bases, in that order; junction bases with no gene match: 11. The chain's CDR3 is CASSVAAGVGLDEQFF. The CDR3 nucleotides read TGTGCCAGCAGCGTAGCTGCGGGAGTCGGTCTTGATGAGCAGTTCTTC.

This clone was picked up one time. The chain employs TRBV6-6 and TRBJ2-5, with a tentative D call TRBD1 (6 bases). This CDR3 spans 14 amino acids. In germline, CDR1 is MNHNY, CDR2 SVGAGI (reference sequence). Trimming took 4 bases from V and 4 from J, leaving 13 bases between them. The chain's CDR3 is CASSFSGHRETQYF. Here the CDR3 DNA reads TGTGCCAGCAGTTTCTCGGGACATCGAGAGACCCAGTACTTC.

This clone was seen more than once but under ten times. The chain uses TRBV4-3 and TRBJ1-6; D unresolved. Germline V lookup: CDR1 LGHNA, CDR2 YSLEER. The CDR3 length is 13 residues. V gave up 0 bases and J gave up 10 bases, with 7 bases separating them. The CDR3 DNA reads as TGCGCCAGCAGCCAAGATATAGAATCACCCCTCCACTTT. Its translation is CASSQDIESPLHF.

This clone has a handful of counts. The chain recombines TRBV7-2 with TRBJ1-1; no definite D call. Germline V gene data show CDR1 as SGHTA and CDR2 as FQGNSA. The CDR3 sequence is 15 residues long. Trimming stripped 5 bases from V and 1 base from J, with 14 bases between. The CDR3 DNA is TGTGCCAGCAGCCCTTTGTTGGCGGCGAACACTGAAGCTTTCTTT. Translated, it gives CASSPLLAANTEAFF.

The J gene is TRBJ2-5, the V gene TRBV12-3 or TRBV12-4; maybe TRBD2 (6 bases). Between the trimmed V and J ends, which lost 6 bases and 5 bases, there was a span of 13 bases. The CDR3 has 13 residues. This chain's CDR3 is CASSRGTEETQYF. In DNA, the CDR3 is TGTGCCAGCAGCCGCGGGACGGAGGAGACCCAGTACTTC.

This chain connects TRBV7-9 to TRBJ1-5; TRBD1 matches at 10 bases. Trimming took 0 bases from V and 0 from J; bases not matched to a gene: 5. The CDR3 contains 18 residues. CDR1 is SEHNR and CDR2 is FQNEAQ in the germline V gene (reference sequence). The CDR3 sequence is CASSLAVTGGDSNQPQHF. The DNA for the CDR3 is TGTGCCAGCAGCTTAGCCGTGACAGGGGGCGATAGCAATCAGCCCCAGCATTTT.

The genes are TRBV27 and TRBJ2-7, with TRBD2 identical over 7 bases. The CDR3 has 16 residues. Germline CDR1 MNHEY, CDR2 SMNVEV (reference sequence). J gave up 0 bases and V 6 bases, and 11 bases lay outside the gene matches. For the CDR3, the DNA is TGTGCCAGCAGCGCGGGACTACCCATGAACTCCTACGAGCAGTACTTC. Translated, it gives CASSAGLPMNSYEQYF.

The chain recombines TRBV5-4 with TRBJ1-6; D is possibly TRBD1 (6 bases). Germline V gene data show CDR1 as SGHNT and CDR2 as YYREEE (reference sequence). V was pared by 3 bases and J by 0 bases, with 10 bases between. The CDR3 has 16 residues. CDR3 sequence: CASSSVDSSYNSPLHF. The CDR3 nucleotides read TGTGCCAGCAGCTCCGTGGACAGCTCCTATAATTCACCCCTCCACTTT.

The DNA of the CDR3 is TGTGCCAGCAGCCCGGGGGGGGCGGACACCGGGGAGCTGTTTTTT. This sequence encodes CASSPGGADTGELFF. The chain is built from TRBV11-3 and TRBJ2-2; 8 positions agree with TRBD2. The CDR3 has 15 residues. Trimming cost V 5 bases and J 3 bases; bases outside gene matches: 5. The germline CDR1 and CDR2 sequences are SGHNT and YENEEA.

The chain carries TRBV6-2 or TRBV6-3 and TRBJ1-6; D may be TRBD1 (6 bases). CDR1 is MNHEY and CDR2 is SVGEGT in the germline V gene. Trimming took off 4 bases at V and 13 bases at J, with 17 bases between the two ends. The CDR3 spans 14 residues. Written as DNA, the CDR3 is TGTGCCAGCAGTTCCGAGACAGGAACCTTTCCCCTCCACTTT. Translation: CASSSETGTFPLHF.

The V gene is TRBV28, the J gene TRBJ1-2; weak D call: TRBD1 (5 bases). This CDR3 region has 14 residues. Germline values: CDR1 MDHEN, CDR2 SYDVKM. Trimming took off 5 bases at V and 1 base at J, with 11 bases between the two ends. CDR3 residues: CASSGGYLNYGYTF. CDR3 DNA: TGTGCCAGCAGTGGGGGGTATCTTAACTATGGCTACACCTTC.

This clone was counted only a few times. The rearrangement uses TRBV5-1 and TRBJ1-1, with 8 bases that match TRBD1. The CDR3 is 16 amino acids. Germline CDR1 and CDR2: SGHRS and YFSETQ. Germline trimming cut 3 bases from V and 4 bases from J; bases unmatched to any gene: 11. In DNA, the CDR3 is TGCGCCAGCAGCTACAGGGCTGGTGGACAGGGCACTGAAGCTTTCTTT. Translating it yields CASSYRAGGQGTEAFF.

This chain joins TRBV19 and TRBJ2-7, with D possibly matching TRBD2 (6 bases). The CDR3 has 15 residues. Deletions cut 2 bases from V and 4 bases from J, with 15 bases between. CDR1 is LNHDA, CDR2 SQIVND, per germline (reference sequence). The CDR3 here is CASSISYRGGYEQYF. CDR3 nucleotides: TGTGCCAGTAGTATATCTTACCGGGGAGGTTACGAGCAGTACTTC.

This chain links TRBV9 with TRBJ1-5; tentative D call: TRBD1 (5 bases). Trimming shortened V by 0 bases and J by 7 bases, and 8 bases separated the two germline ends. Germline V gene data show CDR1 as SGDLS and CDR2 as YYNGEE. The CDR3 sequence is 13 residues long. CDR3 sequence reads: CASSVAGNQPQHF. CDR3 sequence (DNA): TGTGCCAGCAGCGTAGCAGGGAACCAGCCCCAGCATTTT. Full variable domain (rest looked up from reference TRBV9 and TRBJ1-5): DSGVTQTPKHLITATGQRVTLRCSPRSGDLSVYWYQQSLDQGLQFLIQYYNGEERAKGNILERFSAQQFPDLHSELNLSSLELGDSALYFCASSVAGNQPQHFGDGTRLSIL.

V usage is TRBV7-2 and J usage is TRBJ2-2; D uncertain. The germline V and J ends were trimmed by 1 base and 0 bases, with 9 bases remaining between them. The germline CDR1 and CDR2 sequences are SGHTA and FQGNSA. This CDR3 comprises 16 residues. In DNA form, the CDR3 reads TGTGCCAGCAGCTTAGTCCCAGCGCCGAACACCGGGGAGCTGTTTTTT. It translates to CASSLVPAPNTGELFF.

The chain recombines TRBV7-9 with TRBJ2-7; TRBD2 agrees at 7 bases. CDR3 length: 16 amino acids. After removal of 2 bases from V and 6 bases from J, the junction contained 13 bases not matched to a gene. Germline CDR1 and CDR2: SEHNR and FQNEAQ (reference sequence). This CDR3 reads CASSLWEGSAVGEQYF. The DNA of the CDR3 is TGTGCCAGCAGCTTATGGGAGGGATCAGCGGTGGGCGAGCAGTACTTC.